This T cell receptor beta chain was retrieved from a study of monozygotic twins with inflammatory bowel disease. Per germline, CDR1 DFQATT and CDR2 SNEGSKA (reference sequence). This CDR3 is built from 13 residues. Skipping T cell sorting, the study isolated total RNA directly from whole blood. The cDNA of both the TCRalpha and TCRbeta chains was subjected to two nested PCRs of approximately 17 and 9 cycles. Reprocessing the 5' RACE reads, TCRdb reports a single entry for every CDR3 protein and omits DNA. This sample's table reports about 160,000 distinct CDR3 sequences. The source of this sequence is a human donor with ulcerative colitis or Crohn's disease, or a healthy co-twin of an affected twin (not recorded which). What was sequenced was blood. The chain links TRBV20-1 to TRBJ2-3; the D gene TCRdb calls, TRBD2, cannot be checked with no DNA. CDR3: CSARGGSTDTQYF.